This T cell receptor (beta chain) is drawn from a study of spatial heterogeneity in lung cancer. Across the study: The average count in raw reads for each unique TCR and UMI combination exceeded nine appearances.

Using its own MiXCR run on the 5' RACE reads, TCRdb lists one record per CDR3 protein. Of 70,000 to 90,000 distinct CDR3 sequences detected, about an eighth appear once; the ten largest clones hold 5.5% to 7.5%. Indicated time point: sample taken at primary tumor resection. Unsorted whole RNA of tumor, nontumor lung or frozen PBMC was sequenced. The sample in question was PBMCs, obtained at surgery. The sequence derives from a male donor with early-stage non-small cell lung cancer.

The CDR3 loop reads CASSLRFGGRGPWEQYF. In nucleotides, the CDR3 is TGTGCCAGCAGCTTAAGGTTTGGGGGAAGGGGACCTTGGGAGCAGTACTTC. The rearrangement links TRBV7-9 to TRBJ2-7, with D possibly called TRBD1 or TRBD2 (5 bases each). CDR1 SEHNR and CDR2 FQNEAQ come from the germline V gene (reference sequence). The CDR3 is 17 amino acids. Deletions cut 2 bases from V and 7 bases from J, with 24 bases between.